Here is one TCR beta chain with its context. What it binds is unknown. The V gene's germline CDR1 is SGHTA and CDR2 FQGTGA. This CDR3 is 14 amino acids long. J was trimmed by 6 bases and V by 4 bases; bases with no gene match: 7. These data come from a study of OX40 agonist ivuxolimab in advanced cancers. Study as a whole: Dose-escalation cases comprised hepatocellular carcinoma, melanoma, renal cell or head and neck cancer. A partial response was reached by three patients: one with hepatocellular carcinoma and two with cutaneous melanoma.

Study outcomes and limitations: More expanded clones were found, on average, in CD8+ than in CD4+ T cells.

Assay used: immunoSEQ multiplex PCR; TCRdb lists only in-frame clones, some missing. The sample lists about 86,000 clones, around nine tenths occurring once. J is TRBJ2-3 and V is TRBV7-3; 7 bases agree with TRBD2. This TCR was sampled from an adult with an advanced solid tumor such as melanoma, head and neck, liver or kidney cancer. This sample comprised CD4+ or CD8+ T cells sorted from blood, obtained in a trial of the OX40 agonist ivuxolimab. In DNA form, the CDR3 reads TGTGCCAGCAGCTCTAGCGGTGGATCTGATACGCAGTATTTT. Its translation: CASSSSGGSDTQYF.